These 6 T cell receptor beta chains share one sample of origin, sequenced in a study of CD8+ T cells in alopecia areata. As the sequencing template, cDNA was produced by extracting RNA and reverse transcribing it. Only in-frame clones appear in the TCRdb table, and some are missing; sequencing was by immunoSEQ multiplex PCR. This repertoire shows some 130,000 clones, roughly 58% found once; its top ten account for less than 5.5%. The sample was CD4+ T cells sorted from blood, taken at week 0. The receptors were sampled from a human donor with alopecia areata.

This clone was seen only a few times. The chain is built from TRBV4-3 and TRBJ2-4; D is undetermined. The ends were cut back, 1 base at V and 0 bases at J, with 10 bases in the middle. The V gene's germline CDR1 is LGHNA and CDR2 YSLEER. There are 16 residues in the CDR3. The CDR3 loop is CASSQGSALAKNIQYF. CDR3 bases: TGCGCCAGCAGCCAAGGGTCGGCGCTAGCCAAAAACATTCAGTACTTC.

The chain links TRBV7-2 to TRBJ2-7; 9 bases line up with TRBD2. Trimming cost V 1 base and J 4 bases; bases outside gene matches: 8. The CDR3 is made up of 16 amino acids. The germline V gene has CDR1 SGHTA and CDR2 FQGNSA. The CDR3, as DNA: TGTGCCAGCAGCTTAGGCTTGTCTAGCGGGAATTACGAGCAGTACTTC. It encodes CASSLGLSSGNYEQYF. The entire variable domain, with the rest obtained from reference TRBV7-2 and TRBJ2-7, is as follows: GAGVSQSPSNKVTEKGKDVELRCDPISGHTALYWYRQSLGQGLEFLIYFQGNSAPDKSGLPSDRFSAERTGGSVSTLTIQRTQQEDSAVYLCASSLGLSSGNYEQYFGPGTRLTVT.

A few counts support this clone. This rearrangement joins TRBV5-6 to TRBJ2-3; D not resolved. The V end was cut by 2 bases, the J end by 6 bases, with 4 bases between. Germline CDR1 reads SGHDT; CDR2 reads YYEEEE. This CDR3 spans 11 amino acids. The CDR3 DNA is TGTGCCAGCAGCTTTTTGGATACGCAGTATTTT. As protein: CASSFLDTQYF.

A few counts support this clone. J is TRBJ2-3 and V is TRBV5-1; D call uncertain. CDR3 length: 14 residues. Germline CDR1 and CDR2: SGHRS and YFSETQ. The V end was cut by 0 bases, the J end by 0 bases, with 5 bases between. CDR3 sequence: CASSLEISTDTQYF. The CDR3 DNA follows: TGCGCCAGCAGCTTGGAGATTAGCACAGATACGCAGTATTTT.

CDR3 coding DNA: TGTGCCAGCATCCCTAGCGGGAGAGAAGAGGAGCAGTACTTC. This codes for CASIPSGREEEQYF. The V and J genes are TRBV28 and TRBJ2-7, with 10 bases matching TRBD2. Trimming at V came to 7 bases and at J to 7 bases, leaving 10 bases not matched to a gene. Germline V CDR1 and CDR2: MDHEN, SYDVKM. The CDR3 runs to 14 residues.

J is TRBJ2-3 and V is TRBV11-3, with D possibly matching TRBD2 (5 bases). CDR3 length: 13 residues. V lost 3 bases and J lost 3, with 7 bases in between. Per germline, CDR1 SGHNT and CDR2 YENEEA. This CDR3 reads CASSLTGTDTQYF. Written as DNA, the CDR3 is TGTGCCAGCAGCTTGACGGGGACAGATACGCAGTATTTT.